A selection of T cell receptor beta chains follows, all from one sample in a study of OX40 agonist ivuxolimab in advanced cancers. Sequencing was performed with immunoSEQ multiplex PCR; in TCRdb, only in-frame clones are kept and a portion is missing. Altogether roughly 76,000 clones are present, just under 85% being singletons, with the ten largest covering approximately 25%. The sample in question was CD4+ or CD8+ T cells sorted from blood, obtained in a trial of the OX40 agonist ivuxolimab. The source of these receptors is an adult with an advanced solid tumor such as melanoma, head and neck, liver or kidney cancer. Both conserved end residues are part of each CDR3. The D gene is left open where the match is weak. For some rows the clone size is stated as once, few or many, or as a class when expanded; others skip it.

J: TRBJ2-7; D: .; V: TRBV21-1; size: .; CDR3: CASIKAGGPGEQYF; DNA: TGTGCCAGTATCAAAGCGGGAGGGCCGGGGGAGCAGTACTTC
J: TRBJ1-1; D: .; V: TRBV28; size: .; CDR3: CASSLLDARNTEAFF; DNA: TGTGCCAGCAGTTTACTGGATGCTAGGAACACTGAAGCTTTCTTT
J: TRBJ1-1; D: .; V: TRBV11-3; size: .; CDR3: CASSLDWDTEAFF; DNA: TGTGCCAGCAGCTTAGATTGGGACACTGAAGCTTTCTTT
J: TRBJ2-4; D: .; V: TRBV5-1; size: .; CDR3: CASSLSLAKNIQYF; DNA: TGCGCCAGCAGCTTGTCACTAGCCAAAAACATTCAGTACTTC
J: TRBJ2-1; D: .; V: TRBV7-2; size: .; CDR3: CASSSTYYNEQFF; DNA: TGTGCCAGCAGCTCGACATATTACAATGAGCAGTTCTTC
J: TRBJ1-2; D: .; V: TRBV7-8; size: few; CDR3: CASSLGWENYGYTF; DNA: TGTGCCAGCAGCTTGGGGTGGGAGAACTATGGCTACACCTTC
J: TRBJ1-2; D: .; V: TRBV9; size: .; CDR3: CASSLRGDGYTF; DNA: TGTGCCAGCAGCCTACGGGGGGATGGCTACACCTTC
J: TRBJ2-1; D: .; V: TRBV5-6; size: .; CDR3: CASSLRGLTSYNEQFF; DNA: TGTGCCAGCAGCCTACGAGGACTAACCTCCTACAATGAGCAGTTCTTC
J: TRBJ1-6; D: .; V: TRBV4-2; size: .; CDR3: CASSLDGTRDSPLHF; DNA: TGTGCCAGCAGCTTGGATGGGACCCGGGACTCACCCCTCCACTTT
J: TRBJ2-7; D: TRBD2; V: TRBV5-8; size: .; CDR3: CASRSPGGGRYEQYF; DNA: TGTGCCAGCAGGTCCCCCGGGGGGGGCCGCTACGAGCAGTACTTC
J: TRBJ2-1; D: .; V: TRBV10-2; size: few; CDR3: CASGSTSYNEQFF; DNA: TGCGCCAGTGGGTCCACCTCCTACAATGAGCAGTTCTTC
J: TRBJ2-7; D: .; V: TRBV4-3; size: .; CDR3: CASSQNLFGLARGEQYF; DNA: TGCGCCAGCAGCCAAAATCTATTCGGACTGGCCCGCGGCGAGCAGTACTTC
J: TRBJ2-2; D: .; V: TRBV7-6; size: .; CDR3: CASSLSGTGELFF; DNA: TGTGCCAGCAGCTTAAGCGGCACCGGGGAGCTGTTTTTT
J: TRBJ1-3; D: TRBD1; V: TRBV10-3; size: once; CDR3: CAISPGTGVGNTIYF; DNA: TGTGCCATCAGTCCCGGGACAGGGGTCGGAAACACCATATATTTT
J: TRBJ1-6; D: .; V: TRBV27; size: .; CDR3: CASSLGRVSPLHF; DNA: TGTGCCAGCAGTTTAGGAAGGGTATCACCCCTCCACTTT
J: TRBJ2-1; D: .; V: TRBV6-1; size: .; CDR3: CASSEGVGPLYNEQFF; DNA: TGTGCCAGCAGTGAAGGGGTGGGCCCCCTCTACAATGAGCAGTTCTTC
J: TRBJ2-1; D: TRBD2; V: TRBV4-1; size: .; CDR3: CASSLGLAGGRHNEQFF; DNA: TGCGCCAGCAGCCTCGGACTAGCGGGAGGTCGGCACAATGAGCAGTTCTTC
J: TRBJ2-2; D: .; V: TRBV7-9; size: once; CDR3: CASSLTGELFF; DNA: TGTGCCAGCAGCTTGACCGGGGAGCTGTTTTTT
J: TRBJ2-5; D: .; V: TRBV7-2; size: once; CDR3: CASSFVGGGETQYF; DNA: TGTGCCAGCAGCTTTGTCGGGGGCGGAGAGACCCAGTACTTC
J: TRBJ2-1; D: .; V: TRBV5-1; size: .; CDR3: CASSLLSSYNEQFF; DNA: TGCGCCAGCAGCCTCTTGAGCTCCTACAATGAGCAGTTCTTC
J: TRBJ2-3; D: TRBD2; V: TRBV9; size: once; CDR3: CASSGGASGLRDTQYF; DNA: TGTGCCAGCAGCGGTGGGGCTAGCGGACTCAGAGATACGCAGTATTTT
J: TRBJ2-3; D: TRBD2; V: TRBV11-2; size: .; CDR3: CASSSPTGTSGWGGTQYF; DNA: TGTGCCAGCAGCTCCCCAACTGGGACTAGCGGGTGGGGAGGTACGCAGTATTTT
J: TRBJ2-2; D: .; V: TRBV5-1; size: .; CDR3: CASSLLGNTGELFF; DNA: TGCGCCAGCAGCTTGTTGGGTAACACCGGGGAGCTGTTTTTT